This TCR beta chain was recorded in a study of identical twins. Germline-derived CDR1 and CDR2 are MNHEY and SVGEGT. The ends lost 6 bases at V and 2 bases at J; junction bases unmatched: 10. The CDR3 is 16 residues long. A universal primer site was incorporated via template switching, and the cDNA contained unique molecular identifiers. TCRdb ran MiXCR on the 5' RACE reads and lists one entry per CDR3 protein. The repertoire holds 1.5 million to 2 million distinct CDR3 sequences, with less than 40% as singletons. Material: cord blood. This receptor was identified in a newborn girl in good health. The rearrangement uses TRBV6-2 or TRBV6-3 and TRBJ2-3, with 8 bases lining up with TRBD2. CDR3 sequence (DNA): TGTGCCAGCAGGGCCAGCGGGGGAAGCTACACAGATACGCAGTATTTT. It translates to CASRASGGSYTDTQYF.